These 16 T cell receptor beta chains came from one sample sequenced in a study of beta chain features in type 1 diabetes. The entirety of the isolated RNA underwent reverse transcription, so expressed TCRB transcripts were sequenced. Using immunoSEQ multiplex PCR, the repertoire was profiled, and TCRdb retains in-frame clones only, with some absent. Here the sample spans roughly 240,000 clones, roughly 15% being singletons. Sequenced input: naive CD4+ T cells from blood. The receptors come from a woman aged 40 to 49 in good health.

The chain uses TRBV7-9 and TRBJ2-3; the match to TRBD1 covers 9 bases. The junction had 3 bases not matched to a gene; V was cut back by 3 bases and J by 5 bases. The germline gives CDR1 SEHNR, CDR2 FQNEAQ (reference sequence). CDR3 length equals 14 residues. Written as DNA, the CDR3 is TGTGCCAGCAGCTTCGGACAGGGGTTAGATACGCAGTATTTT. The encoded protein is CASSFGQGLDTQYF.

The chain combines TRBV4-3 with TRBJ1-2, with TRBD1 as a possible D gene (6 bases). CDR1 and CDR2 (germline): LGHNA, YSLEER. V gave up 4 bases and J gave up 8 bases, with 14 bases separating them. This CDR3 spans 13 amino acids. In DNA form, the CDR3 reads TGCGCCAGCAGCCGCGCTGACGGACAGGGCTACACCTTC. It yields the protein CASSRADGQGYTF.

This clone turned up a few times. V and J are TRBV10-3 and TRBJ2-7; 8 positions match TRBD2. With V trimmed by 0 bases and J by 1 base, 5 bases remained unmatched. Per the germline V gene, CDR1 is ENHRY and CDR2 is SYGVKD. This CDR3 region has 16 residues. The CDR3 region has the DNA TGTGCCATCAGTGAGTCAGCTAGCGGGTTATCCTACGAGCAGTACTTC. Translating gives CAISESASGLSYEQYF.

The chain joins TRBV19 to TRBJ1-5; 10 bases align to TRBD1. Per germline, CDR1 LNHDA and CDR2 SQIVND (reference sequence). The CDR3 is made up of 16 amino acids. With 7 bases clipped from V and 3 bases from J, the junction kept 9 bases outside the gene matches. In nucleotides, the CDR3 is TGTGCCAGTAATACTAGGGACAGGGGATACAATCAGCCCCAGCATTTT. It specifies CASNTRDRGYNQPQHF.

There are a few counts of this clone. The chain employs TRBV7-9 and TRBJ2-7; 11 bases are shared with TRBD2. In germline, CDR1 is SEHNR, CDR2 FQNEAQ (reference sequence). The CDR3 runs to 17 residues. V was clipped by 3 bases and J by 0 bases; unmatched bases: 7. The CDR3: CASSFSPLAGGSYEQYF. The CDR3 DNA follows: TGTGCCAGCAGCTTCTCACCTCTAGCGGGGGGCTCCTACGAGCAGTACTTC.

The sample holds a few counts of this clone. The CDR3 DNA reads as TGTGCCAGCAGCTTACAGAGTCGGATCAACTATGGCTACACCTTC. Residues: CASSLQSRINYGYTF. The rearrangement uses TRBV5-4 and TRBJ1-2; D is unresolved. Germline loops: CDR1 SGHNT, CDR2 YYREEE (reference sequence). CDR3 size: 15 residues. V gave up 2 bases and J gave up 2 bases, with 13 bases separating them.

Details on this clone: This CDR3 is also generated by other DNA sequences in the sample. The chain recombines TRBV6-5 with TRBJ1-6; 8 nucleotides match TRBD1. This CDR3 has 15 residues. J was trimmed by 6 bases and V by 0 bases; bases with no gene match: 1. Germline V gene sequence: CDR1 MNHEY, CDR2 SVGAGI. The CDR3 DNA reads TGTGCCAGCAGTTACTCAGGACAGGGTAATTCACCCCTCCACTTT. The encoded protein is CASSYSGQGNSPLHF.

This clone was seen only a few times. The rearrangement uses TRBV18 and TRBJ1-4; no reliable D call. The CDR3 is 15 residues long. Trimming took off 0 bases at V and 7 bases at J, with 12 bases between the two ends. The germline gives CDR1 KGHSH, CDR2 LQKENI. The CDR3 sequence: CASSPPGSPFEKLFF. CDR3 DNA sequence: TGTGCCAGCTCACCACCCGGGTCCCCCTTTGAAAAACTGTTTTTT.

The chain has TRBV5-4 and TRBJ1-1; 9 positions agree with TRBD1. The V segment lost 3 bases and the J segment 2 bases; nucleotides outside the gene matches: 11. CDR1 is SGHNT and CDR2 is YYREEE in the germline V gene (reference sequence). The CDR3 extends over 17 amino acids. CDR3 protein: CASSYPNRGRGNTEAFF. Written as DNA, the CDR3 is TGTGCCAGCAGCTACCCAAACAGGGGGCGCGGAAACACTGAAGCTTTCTTT.

This clone occurred a few times. The V and J genes are TRBV1 and TRBJ1-5. TRBV1 is a pseudogene locus. CDR3 length equals 13 residues. CDR3 sequence: CTSSQDGYQPQHF. In nucleotides, the CDR3 is TGCACCAGCAGCCAAGACGGGTATCAGCCCCAGCATTTT.

The chain carries TRBV5-4 and TRBJ1-2; 7 nucleotides align to TRBD1. The CDR3 contains 18 residues. Germline values: CDR1 SGHNT, CDR2 YYREEE (reference sequence). The V gene end was trimmed by 1 base and the J gene end by 5 bases; junction bases not matched to a gene: 17. The CDR3 reads CASSLSPTGKGDRYGYTF. As DNA, the CDR3 is TGTGCCAGCAGCTTGAGTCCGACAGGGAAGGGGGATCGATATGGCTACACCTTC.

The chain couples TRBV2 to TRBJ2-5; D may be TRBD1 (5 bases). Trimming stripped 6 bases from V and 5 bases from J, with 13 bases between. The CDR3 spans 13 residues. Germline values: CDR1 SNHLY, CDR2 FYNNEI. DNA of the CDR3: TGTGCCAGCAGGGCCACAGGTGTGGAGACCCAGTACTTC. Translating it yields CASRATGVETQYF.

The sample holds a few counts of this clone. The chain is built from TRBV18 and TRBJ1-2, with 12 nucleotides matching TRBD1. CDR3 size: 16 residues. CDR1 is KGHSH and CDR2 is LQKENI in the germline V gene. V lost 4 bases, J lost 6 bases, and 9 bases stayed unmatched. The DNA for the CDR3 is TGTGCCAGCTCACTCCGGGACAGGGGGCCGACGGATGGCTACACCTTC. Amino acids: CASSLRDRGPTDGYTF.

This clone was recorded once. The chain uses TRBV7-2 and TRBJ2-5; D might be TRBD1 (5 bases). The length of the CDR3 is 14 residues. V lost 1 base to trimming and J lost 1 base, with 7 bases between them. Germline assignment: CDR1 SGHTA and CDR2 FQGNSA. CDR3: CASSLGTIQETQYF. CDR3 coding DNA: TGTGCCAGCAGCTTAGGGACAATCCAAGAGACCCAGTACTTC.

This clone has only a few counts. This chain uses TRBV18 with TRBJ1-5; TRBD1 might be the D (6 bases). Germline V gives CDR1 KGHSH, CDR2 LQKENI. This CDR3 comprises 14 residues. V was clipped by 3 bases and J by 4 bases, with 10 bases between them. CDR3 amino acids: CASSPRTDNQPQHF. As DNA, the CDR3 is TGTGCCAGCTCACCTCGGACAGATAATCAGCCCCAGCATTTT.

CDR3 loop: CASSFRGTSGTNEQFF. CDR3 nucleotides: TGTGCCAGCAGTTTTCGTGGGACTAGCGGAACCAATGAGCAGTTCTTC. The V gene is TRBV28, the J gene TRBJ2-1, with TRBD2 identical over 11 bases. This CDR3 is 16 amino acids long. CDR1 and CDR2 (germline): MDHEN, SYDVKM. V trimming: 3 bases; J trimming: 6 bases; junction bases outside the gene matches: 7.